Listed here is a single TCR beta chain. This receptor's antigen is unknown. No qualities accompany the bases; no much larger clone lies one base away. The entry originates in a study of blood T cell repertoires in COVID-19 (dated by TCRdb to between 2020 and 2021). Study-level background: Samples from collaborators originated in the United States, Italy and Spain and spanned both the acute and convalescent phases of COVID-19. The prospective study material was composed of cDNA or gDNA derived from T cells, B-cell-depleted T cells, or PBMCs. Deeply sampled blood TCRbeta repertoires from subjects exposed to, actively infected with, or recovered from COVID-19 were included in the dataset. A freely available public database, intended as a resource for researchers studying the immune response to SARS-CoV-2, is where the repertoires were released. The samples were drawn from two sources: the first 160 participants of the ongoing ImmuneRACE study, and over 950 subjects contributed by 6 global collaborators. A de-identified subject ID, COVID-19 status, age in years and sex were almost always included in the sample metadata. Where available, HLA class I and class II types were obtained from metadata supplied by the sample provider rather than from assay-based typing. General study outcomes and caveats: Clinical and demographic metadata were provided uncurated, with the amount varying by source and participant.

TCRbeta CDR3 regions were amplified from genomic DNA using the immunoSEQ Assay, a bias-controlled multiplex PCR. Processing in the source paper ran as follows. Nucleated cell counts per sample were estimated from amplification of reference gene primers within the assay. To quantify the absolute abundance of each unique TCRbeta CDR3 rearrangement, sequence reads were collapsed and filtered. Productive Simpson clonality was computed per sample as the square root of Simpson's diversity index over productive rearrangements. TCRdb retrieved this table from immuneACCESS and kept in-frame rearrangements only. Not all clones are present; in checked studies, unresolved V genes account for under half, and no reason is known for the remainder. The V and J calls and clone size come from that table; D and trimming were worked out from the DNA. This sample is represented by roughly 50,000 clones; approximately 80% of them were singletons. The ten biggest clones cover 7.3% of the sample.

CDR1 and CDR2 are read off the germline V gene as KGHDR and SFDVKD. V lost 4 bases and J lost 2 bases; the stretch between them is 7 bases long. The CDR3 spans 14 residues, from the cysteine through the phenylalanine. The read is trimmed to its CDR3 DNA, 42 bases read in frame from base 1. The collaborating institutions used their own protocols to collect whole blood in K2EDTA tubes. For TCRbeta analysis, collaborators shipped samples in one of three forms: frozen whole blood, isolated PBMCs, or DNA extracted from either of those sample types. The rearrangement combines TRBV24-1 with TRBJ2-2; a weak D assignment points to TRBD1 (6 bases agree). Sequences were obtained from peripheral blood. This clonotype originated in a man in his forties or fifties with acute or convalescent COVID-19. The nucleotide sequence is TGTGCCACCAGTGACAGGGGTAACACCGGGGAGCTGTTTTTT. It specifies CATSDRGNTGELFF.